The clone carrying this T cell receptor (beta chain) was detected ten times or more. What it recognizes is unknown. This sample stems from a study of T-cell memory formation after mild COVID-19. The wider study: The study found TCR clusters largely donor specific. Study-level findings and limits: The finding that pre-infection memory included some responding clones suggested that cross-reactive memory joined. Later expanders leaned CD4+, whereas day 15 to 85 contracting clones were balanced CD4/CD8.

Constant-segment primers were used for 5'RACE, and the resulting TCR alpha and TCR beta cDNA libraries carried sample barcodes and UMIs. TCRdb reprocessed the 5' RACE reads with MiXCR, giving one entry per CDR3 protein. The sample carries under 35,000 distinct CDR3 sequences, more than 20% recorded once. This TCR was recovered from an adult who had mild COVID-19 (a few samples of this study predate the infection). Cell type and time point are not known. Source material: PBMCs or a T cell subset sorted from them (not recorded which).

The CDR3 DNA follows: TGCGCCAGCAGCCAAGATTATCAGGGGTTAGGCAATCAGCCCCAGCATTTT. Amino acids: CASSQDYQGLGNQPQHF. The rearrangement uses TRBV4-1 and TRBJ1-5, with D possibly matching TRBD1 (6 bases). Germline-derived CDR1 and CDR2 are MGHRA and YSYEKL. Trimming cost V 0 bases and J 2 bases, with 14 bases left between them. The CDR3 totals 17 residues.